This paragraph covers one TCR beta chain sequence. Authors' methods: Nucleated cell counts were estimated from reference gene primer amplification. The assay was immunoSEQ multiplex PCR, and TCRdb's table has in-frame clones only and misses some. V and J calls and clone size are copied from that table; D and trimming were computed from the DNA. The sample contains 300,000 to 350,000 clones, roughly 90% of which appear only once. The CDR3 totals 13 residues. Germline CDR1 reads DFQATT; CDR2 reads SNEGSKA (reference sequence). The ends were cut back, 3 bases at V and 2 bases at J, with 7 bases in the middle. The sample originates from a study of blood T cell repertoires in COVID-19. At the level of the study: Specimens from acute and convalescent COVID-19 originated in the United States, Italy and Spain. T cells, B-cell-depleted T cells, or PBMCs provided the cDNA or gDNA that served as material.

The rearrangement links TRBV20-1 to TRBJ1-4; D unresolved. The sequence was obtained from a young man with COVID-19, enrolled during active disease. The sequencing input was peripheral blood. CDR3 sequence (DNA): TGCAGTGCTAGTCGTCAGACTAATGAAAAACTGTTTTTT. This sequence encodes CSASRQTNEKLFF.